The T cell receptor (beta chain) described here comes from a study of shared clonotypes between healthy human individuals. Study in general: Ranging from 18 to 49 in age, donors were two women and a few men. Study-wide results and limits: Sharing across a handful of donors was seen in 4.5% to 5.5% of naive CD4 clonotypes.

The CDR3 length is 13 residues. Germline V gene sequence: CDR1 SGHTA, CDR2 FQGNSA. With 5 bases removed from V and 4 bases from J, the gap between germline ends came to 11 bases. The method was immunoSEQ multiplex PCR; TCRdb's version includes in-frame clones alone and lacks a portion of them. The sample carries around 2,000,000 clones, 90% to 95% recorded once. On this clone: Its antigen is currently unknown.

This chain links TRBV7-2 with TRBJ1-2; D is perhaps TRBD1 (6 bases). Sequenced: naive CD4+ T cells sorted from blood. Described subset: CD45RA+ positively selected. The origin of this receptor is a man aged 18 to 30 in good health. In nucleotides, the CDR3 is TGTGCCAGCAGCCCCGGACAGACCTATGGCTACACCTTC. Amino acid sequence: CASSPGQTYGYTF. The full variable domain, rest sourced from reference TRBV7-2 and TRBJ1-2, is GAGVSQSPSNKVTEKGKDVELRCDPISGHTALYWYRQSLGQGLEFLIYFQGNSAPDKSGLPSDRFSAERTGGSVSTLTIQRTQQEDSAVYLCASSPGQTYGYTFGSGTRLTVV.